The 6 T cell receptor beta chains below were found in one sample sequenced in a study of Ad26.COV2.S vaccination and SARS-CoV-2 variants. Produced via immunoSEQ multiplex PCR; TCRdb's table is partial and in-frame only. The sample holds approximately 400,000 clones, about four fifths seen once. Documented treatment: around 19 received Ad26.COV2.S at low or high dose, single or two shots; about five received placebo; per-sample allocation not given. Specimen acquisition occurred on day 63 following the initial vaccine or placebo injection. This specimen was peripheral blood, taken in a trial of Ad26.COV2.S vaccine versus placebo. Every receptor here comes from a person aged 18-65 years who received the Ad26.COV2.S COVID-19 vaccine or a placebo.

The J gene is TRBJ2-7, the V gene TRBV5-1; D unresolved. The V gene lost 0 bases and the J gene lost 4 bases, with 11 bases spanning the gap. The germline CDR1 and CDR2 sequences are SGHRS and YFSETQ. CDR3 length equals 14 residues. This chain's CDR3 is CASSLEKPSYEQYF. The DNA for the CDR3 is TGCGCCAGCAGCTTGGAGAAGCCTTCATACGAGCAGTACTTC.

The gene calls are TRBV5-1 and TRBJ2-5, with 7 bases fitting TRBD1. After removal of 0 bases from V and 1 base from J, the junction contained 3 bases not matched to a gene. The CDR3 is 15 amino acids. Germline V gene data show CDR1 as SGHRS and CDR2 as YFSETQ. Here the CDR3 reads CASSLGTGGQETQYF. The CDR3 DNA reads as TGCGCCAGCAGCTTGGGGACAGGCGGCCAAGAGACCCAGTACTTC.

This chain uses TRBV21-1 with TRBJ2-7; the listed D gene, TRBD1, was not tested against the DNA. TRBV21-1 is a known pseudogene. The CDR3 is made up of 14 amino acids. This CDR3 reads CASSKVRTTAEQYF. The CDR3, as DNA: TGTGCCAGCAGCAAAGTCCGGACAACGGCCGAGCAGTACTTC.

CDR3 region: CASSGRGAPFRGYEQYF. As DNA, the CDR3 is TGTGCCAGCAGCGGGCGGGGGGCTCCCTTTCGGGGCTACGAGCAGTACTTC. The J gene is TRBJ2-7, the V gene TRBV5-5, with 8 bases matching TRBD2. Germline V gene sequence: CDR1 SGHKS, CDR2 YYEKEE (reference sequence). With V trimmed by 4 bases and J by 3 bases, 15 bases remained unmatched. The CDR3 loop spans 17 amino acids.

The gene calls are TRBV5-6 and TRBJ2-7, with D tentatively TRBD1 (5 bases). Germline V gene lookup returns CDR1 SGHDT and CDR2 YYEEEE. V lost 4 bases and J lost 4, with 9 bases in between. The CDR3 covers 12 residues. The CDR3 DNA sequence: TGTGCCAGCAGCAGGGGCCCGTACGAGCAGTACTTC. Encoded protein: CASSRGPYEQYF.

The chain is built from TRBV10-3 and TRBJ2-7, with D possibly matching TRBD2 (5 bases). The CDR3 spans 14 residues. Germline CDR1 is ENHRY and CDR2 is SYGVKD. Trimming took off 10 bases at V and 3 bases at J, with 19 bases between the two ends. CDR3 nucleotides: TGTGCCACCGCGGGCGCTGGCGGAGGCTACGAGCAGTACTTC. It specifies CATAGAGGGYEQYF.